This TCR beta chain was retrieved from a study of blood T cell repertoires in COVID-19. The overall study: Acute and convalescent COVID-19 specimens originated in the United States, Italy and Spain.

Seattle's enrolled individuals joined amid active infection and were then monitored longitudinally. Germline assignment: CDR1 SGDLS and CDR2 YYNGEE. V was clipped by 4 bases and J by 3 bases, with 13 bases between them. The CDR3 is made up of 14 amino acids. In the study's own analysis: Researchers report that nucleated cell counts were estimated from reference gene primer amplification. The protocol was immunoSEQ multiplex PCR, while the TCRdb copy is restricted to in-frame clones and leaves out a portion. The D gene and trimming were derived from the DNA, and the V and J assignments and clone size from that table. The sample contains roughly 200,000 clones, approximately 81% of which appear only once.

The sample taken for sequencing was peripheral blood. The chain recombines TRBV9 with TRBJ1-1, with D unresolved. This sequence was found in an elderly woman with COVID-19, enrolled during active disease. CDR3 amino acids: CASSIQPEDTEAFF. CDR3 coding DNA: TGTGCCAGCAGCATCCAGCCGGAGGACACTGAAGCTTTCTTT.